This T cell receptor (beta chain) derives from a study of Ad26.COV2.S vaccination and SARS-CoV-2 variants. For the study at large: In the study, Ad26.COV2.S was injected intramuscularly once, or twice 56 days apart.

Trimming shortened V by 2 bases and J by 2 bases, and 10 bases separated the two germline ends. CDR3 size: 14 residues. In germline, CDR1 is SGHRS, CDR2 YFSETQ. Clones were read by immunoSEQ multiplex PCR, and TCRdb kept only the in-frame ones, dropping some. Here the sample spans some 480,000 clones, 87% being singletons. Treatment meaning: 19 received Ad26.COV2.S at low or high dose, single or two shots; several received placebo; per-sample allocation not given. Sampling occurred on day 63 after the first vaccine or placebo injection. The sequence was obtained from a person between 18 and 65 years old who received the Ad26.COV2.S COVID-19 vaccine or a placebo. V and J are TRBV5-1 and TRBJ2-5; D not certain. The sequencing here drew on peripheral blood, taken in a trial of Ad26.COV2.S vaccine versus placebo. Here the CDR3 reads CASSLEQIQETQYF. The CDR3, as DNA: TGCGCCAGCAGCTTAGAACAGATTCAAGAGACCCAGTACTTC.